These 29 T cell receptor beta chains originate from one sample sequenced in a study of T cell changes during pregnancy in multiple sclerosis. The repertoire was sequenced with immunoSEQ multiplex PCR; TCRdb's copy has only in-frame clones and lacks some. The sample carries around 99,000 clones, 92% recorded once. The specimen comprised peripheral blood, sampled in the third trimester of pregnancy. The receptors shown here come from a female donor in good health, enrolled as a control in a pregnancy study.

This clone was recorded only once. This chain connects TRBV4-3 to TRBJ2-5, with TRBD2 as a possible D gene (7 bases). The germline V gene encodes CDR1 LGHNA and CDR2 YSLEER. The V and J ends lost 0 bases and 5 bases respectively, with 16 bases between them. The CDR3 loop spans 16 amino acids. The CDR3 bases are TGCGCCAGCAGCCAAGATCTAGGGGGGGGCGGGGAGACCCAGTACTTC. Translation gives CASSQDLGGGGETQYF.

The rearrangement joins TRBV19 to TRBJ1-1, with 8 positions matching TRBD1. V shed 6 bases and J 5 bases; nucleotides not matched to a gene: 8. The CDR3 has 14 amino acids. Germline V gives CDR1 LNHDA, CDR2 SQIVND (reference sequence). This chain's CDR3 is CASRINRGVTEAFF. The CDR3 nucleotides are TGTGCCAGTAGGATTAACAGGGGGGTGACTGAAGCTTTCTTT.

CDR3 sequence (DNA): TGTGCCAGCAGACCCAGACAGGGACCCACTGAAGCTTTCTTT. Amino acids: CASRPRQGPTEAFF. This rearrangement joins TRBV2 to TRBJ1-1; 7 bases align to TRBD1. V was pared by 6 bases and J by 4 bases, with 8 bases of the junction left unmatched. Germline CDR1 reads SNHLY; CDR2 reads FYNNEI. The CDR3 totals 14 residues.

This clone was recorded once. The gene calls are TRBV2 and TRBJ1-2, with 9 bases fitting TRBD1. The length of the CDR3 is 13 residues. Unmatched junction bases numbered 4, after V lost 7 bases and J lost 4 bases. Looked up from germline, CDR1 is SNHLY and CDR2 is FYNNEI. The CDR3 nucleotides read TGTGCCAGCATCACAGGGGGCAGCTATGGCTACACCTTC. Translating gives CASITGGSYGYTF. The full variable domain, rest sourced from reference TRBV2 and TRBJ1-2, is EPEVTQTPSHQVTQMGQEVILRCVPISNHLYFYWYRQILGQKVEFLVSFYNNEISEKSEIFDDQFSVERPDGSNFTLKIRSTKLEDSAMYFCASITGGSYGYTFGSGTRLTVV.

The V call is TRBV9, the J call TRBJ1-2; 9 nucleotides align to TRBD1. Looked up from germline, CDR1 is SGDLS and CDR2 is YYNGEE. Trimming cost V 2 bases and J 5 bases; bases outside gene matches: 4. The CDR3 has 14 residues. The CDR3 protein is CASSVDRGHYGYTF. As DNA, the CDR3 is TGTGCCAGCAGCGTGGACAGGGGTCATTATGGCTACACCTTC.

The chain uses TRBV7-9 and TRBJ1-1; D is unresolved. This CDR3 comprises 11 residues. V was cut by 4 bases and J by 10 bases, with 10 bases left in between. Per germline, CDR1 SEHNR and CDR2 FQNEAQ (reference sequence). In DNA form, the CDR3 reads TGTGCCAGCAGCTCCGGGGTCGGAGCTTTCTTT. Its translation: CASSSGVGAFF.

The J gene is TRBJ2-7, the V gene TRBV9; 9 bases fit TRBD2. This CDR3 is built from 16 residues. Germline V gene sequence: CDR1 SGDLS, CDR2 YYNGEE. Trimming cost V 2 bases and J 0 bases; bases outside gene matches: 6. CDR3 region: CASSVSRGGLSYEQYF. In nucleotides, the CDR3 is TGTGCCAGCAGCGTCTCGCGGGGGGGACTCTCCTACGAGCAGTACTTC.

This rearrangement joins TRBV27 to TRBJ2-7, with TRBD1 matching 8 bases. Per germline, CDR1 MNHEY and CDR2 SMNVEV (reference sequence). The CDR3 covers 18 residues. V shed 5 bases, J shed 0 bases, and the junction held 15 bases outside the gene matches. The chain's CDR3 is CASSPKLMGQADSYEQYF. DNA for the CDR3: TGTGCCAGCAGTCCGAAACTTATGGGACAGGCGGACTCCTACGAGCAGTACTTC.

This chain connects TRBV4-1 to TRBJ1-1, with 10 bases matching TRBD1. This CDR3 spans 16 amino acids. CDR1 and CDR2 (germline): MGHRA, YSYEKL. V shed 0 bases and J 4 bases; nucleotides not matched to a gene: 5. The CDR3 nucleotides read TGCGCCAGCAGCCAAGAGGACAGGGGGAGTGGCACTGAAGCTTTCTTT. Translation gives CASSQEDRGSGTEAFF.

In this sample, this clone turned up a few times. This chain uses TRBV5-1 with TRBJ2-7, with 7 bases that match TRBD1. Germline-derived CDR1 and CDR2 are SGHRS and YFSETQ. V shed 4 bases and J 4 bases; nucleotides not matched to a gene: 2. The CDR3 contains 12 residues. CDR3: CASSIRGYEQYF. CDR3 DNA sequence: TGCGCCAGCAGCATCAGGGGGTACGAGCAGTACTTC.

This clone was picked up a small number of times. The genes are TRBV7-9 and TRBJ1-6; the D gene is possibly TRBD1 (6 bases). This CDR3 spans 14 amino acids. The V gene's germline CDR1 is SEHNR and CDR2 FQNEAQ (reference sequence). Deletions cut 5 bases from V and 10 bases from J, with 15 bases between. The CDR3 DNA reads as TGTGCCAGCAGCCGCGGACAGTCATCCTCACCCCTCCACTTT. This gives the protein CASSRGQSSSPLHF. The full variable domain, its missing parts supplied by reference TRBV7-9 and TRBJ1-6, is DTGVSQNPRHKITKRGQNVTFRCDPISEHNRLYWYRQTLGQGPEFLTYFQNEAQLEKSRLLSDRFSAERPKGSFSTLEIQRTEQGDSAMYLCASSRGQSSSPLHFGNGTRLTVT.

The chain is built from TRBV20-1 and TRBJ1-2; 7 nucleotides match TRBD1. The germline gives CDR1 DFQATT, CDR2 SNEGSKA (reference sequence). CDR3 length: 11 amino acids. The V gene end was trimmed by 3 bases and the J gene end by 13 bases; junction bases not matched to a gene: 8. The chain's CDR3 is CSASGYRDSTF. The CDR3 coding sequence is TGCAGTGCTAGTGGATACCGGGACAGCACCTTC.

V is TRBV19 and J is TRBJ2-5; 10 nucleotides match TRBD2. V lost 5 bases and J lost 1; bases outside the gene matches: 10. This CDR3 contains 17 residues. CDR1 is LNHDA and CDR2 is SQIVND in the germline V gene (reference sequence). The CDR3 region has the DNA TGTGCCAGTAGTCAGCGACTAGCGGGCGCCTTCCAAGAGACCCAGTACTTC. Protein product: CASSQRLAGAFQETQYF.

J is TRBJ2-1 and V is TRBV4-3, with 14 bases matching TRBD2. The V and J ends lost 2 bases and 7 bases, in that order; junction bases with no gene match: 4. This CDR3 region has 16 residues. Germline loops: CDR1 LGHNA, CDR2 YSLEER. As DNA, the CDR3 is TGCGCCAGCAGCCAAAAGACTAGCGGGGGGGGGAATGAGCAGTTCTTC. Translation gives CASSQKTSGGGNEQFF.

The gene calls are TRBV10-1 and TRBJ1-1; TRBD1 matches at 8 bases. This CDR3 spans 19 amino acids. V lost 6 bases and J lost 3; bases outside the gene matches: 21. Germline V CDR1 and CDR2: WNHNN, SYGVQD (reference sequence). As DNA, the CDR3 is TGCGCCAGCAGAGGAGGATATGATGGGACAGGCGGCGCGTACACTGAAGCTTTCTTT. Its protein product is CASRGGYDGTGGAYTEAFF.

This chain links TRBV5-1 with TRBJ2-5; D possibly corresponds to TRBD1 (6 bases). V shed 3 bases and J shed 7 bases, with 19 bases lying between them. Germline CDR1 and CDR2: SGHRS and YFSETQ. This CDR3 is 15 amino acids long. Here the CDR3 reads CASSSPGPGDRTQYF. The CDR3, as DNA: TGCGCCAGCAGCTCGCCGGGCCCAGGGGATCGGACCCAGTACTTC.

The chain employs TRBV5-1 and TRBJ2-5; D is possibly TRBD1 (6 bases). This CDR3 spans 15 amino acids. The V gene's germline CDR1 is SGHRS and CDR2 YFSETQ. Between the trimmed V and J ends, which lost 4 bases and 1 base, there was a span of 14 bases. The CDR3, as DNA: TGCGCCAGCAGCCAACAGCAGGGGCCCCAAGAGACCCAGTACTTC. It encodes CASSQQQGPQETQYF.

CDR3 protein: CASSPRAQRGFTDTQYF. The CDR3 DNA is TGTGCCAGCAGTCCTCGTGCCCAGCGGGGTTTCACAGATACGCAGTATTTT. V usage is TRBV2 and J usage is TRBJ2-3, with TRBD2 identical over 7 bases. Trimming removed 5 bases from V and 2 bases from J; junction bases left unmatched: 13. From germline, CDR1 is SNHLY and CDR2 FYNNEI. The CDR3 is 17 residues long.

J is TRBJ1-4 and V is TRBV6-4; 9 nucleotides line up with TRBD1. Germline V gene lookup returns CDR1 MRHNA and CDR2 SNTAGT. With 5 bases clipped from V and 7 bases from J, the junction kept 2 bases outside the gene matches. This CDR3 region has 13 residues. CDR3 bases: TGTGCCAGCAGTCCGGACAGGGGTGAAAAACTGTTTTTT. Protein sequence: CASSPDRGEKLFF.

The chain recombines TRBV7-2 with TRBJ2-7; no definite D call. This CDR3 region has 12 residues. From germline, CDR1 is SGHTA and CDR2 FQGNSA. V lost 2 bases and J lost 3, with 5 bases in between. The CDR3 coding sequence is TGTGCCAGCAGCTTATTAGACTACGAGCAGTACTTC. Its translation: CASSLLDYEQYF. Combining the CDR3 with reference TRBV7-2 and TRBJ2-7 gives the whole variable domain GAGVSQSPSNKVTEKGKDVELRCDPISGHTALYWYRQSLGQGLEFLIYFQGNSAPDKSGLPSDRFSAERTGGSVSTLTIQRTQQEDSAVYLCASSLLDYEQYFGPGTRLTVT.

The rearrangement joins TRBV4-1 to TRBJ1-1, with D maybe TRBD1 (6 bases). The germline V and J ends were trimmed by 4 bases and 5 bases, with 20 bases remaining between them. Germline assignment: CDR1 MGHRA and CDR2 YSYEKL. There are 16 residues in the CDR3. CDR3 sequence (DNA): TGCGCCAGCAGCCGCGGGGCGGGGGCCGGTAAGACTGAAGCTTTCTTT. This gives the protein CASSRGAGAGKTEAFF.

This clone appeared a few times. The rearrangement links TRBV11-3 to TRBJ1-1, with D perhaps matching TRBD1 (6 bases). Germline V gene sequence: CDR1 SGHNT, CDR2 YENEEA. Trimming left V 5 bases short and J 10 bases short, with 14 bases between. There are 12 residues in the CDR3. The CDR3 coding sequence is TGTGCCAGCAGCCGCGATACAGGGAGAGCTTTCTTT. Its translation is CASSRDTGRAFF. The variable domain in full, completed from reference TRBV11-3 and TRBJ1-1, reads EAGVVQSPRYKIIEKKQPVAFWCNPISGHNTLYWYLQNLGQGPELLIRYENEEAVDDSQLPKDRFSAERLKGVDSTLKIQPAELGDSAVYLCASSRDTGRAFFGQGTRLTVV.

The gene calls are TRBV27 and TRBJ1-2; unclear D gene. CDR1 and CDR2 from the germline V gene are MNHEY and SMNVEV (reference sequence). The CDR3 totals 15 residues. V lost 3 bases to trimming and J lost 3 bases, with 14 bases between them. The CDR3: CASSLVAMGHYGYTF. CDR3 in DNA: TGTGCCAGCAGTTTGGTGGCAATGGGCCACTATGGCTACACCTTC.

The rearrangement joins TRBV9 to TRBJ2-1; a weak D match, TRBD2 (5 bases). The CDR3 runs 13 residues. V dropped 3 bases and J dropped 10 bases, with 14 bases sitting between them. CDR1 and CDR2 (germline): SGDLS, YYNGEE. The CDR3 region is CASSEGDFREQFF. CDR3 bases: TGTGCCAGCAGCGAGGGAGACTTTCGGGAGCAGTTCTTC. Full variable domain (outside the CDR3, taken from reference TRBV9 and TRBJ2-1): DSGVTQTPKHLITATGQRVTLRCSPRSGDLSVYWYQQSLDQGLQFLIQYYNGEERAKGNILERFSAQQFPDLHSELNLSSLELGDSALYFCASSEGDFREQFFGPGTRLTVL.

J is TRBJ1-1 and V is TRBV19; TRBD1 matches 7 bases. The CDR3 loop spans 14 amino acids. The germline CDR1 and CDR2 sequences are LNHDA and SQIVND (reference sequence). After removal of 9 bases from V and 5 bases from J, the junction contained 12 bases not matched to a gene. CDR3 sequence reads: CASCPDRASTEAFF. CDR3 bases: TGTGCCAGCTGTCCAGACAGGGCTTCGACTGAAGCTTTCTTT.

The chain carries TRBV5-1 and TRBJ2-2, with TRBD1 identical over 8 bases. The V segment lost 4 bases and the J segment 4 bases; nucleotides outside the gene matches: 6. This CDR3 contains 15 residues. Germline CDR1 reads SGHRS; CDR2 reads YFSETQ. CDR3 in DNA: TGCGCCAGCAGCCTGACAGGGGAAGTCACCGGGGAGCTGTTTTTT. Translated: CASSLTGEVTGELFF.

The chain joins TRBV6-6 to TRBJ2-7, with 7 bases fitting TRBD1. Germline V gene data show CDR1 as MNHNY and CDR2 as SVGAGI (reference sequence). The CDR3 sequence is 14 residues long. Trimming at V came to 6 bases and at J to 2 bases, leaving 7 bases not matched to a gene. CDR3 in DNA: TGTGCCAGCAGCCTATTCGACAGGGCCTACGAGCAGTACTTC. Its protein is CASSLFDRAYEQYF.

The chain employs TRBV14 and TRBJ2-7; 15 bases match TRBD2. The CDR3 runs to 19 residues. In germline, CDR1 is SGHDN, CDR2 FVKESK. Trimming at V came to 3 bases and at J to 0 bases, leaving 9 bases not matched to a gene. In DNA form, the CDR3 reads TGTGCCAGCAGCCACACAAGGCGGACTAGCGGGGGGGCCTCCTACGAGCAGTACTTC. Residues: CASSHTRRTSGGASYEQYF.

This clone was seen only once. The chain combines TRBV2 with TRBJ2-7, with TRBD2 matching over 7 bases. The V gene's germline CDR1 is SNHLY and CDR2 FYNNEI. The CDR3 sequence is 12 residues long. J was trimmed by 2 bases and V by 11 bases; bases with no gene match: 6. Written as DNA, the CDR3 is TGTGCCGGGGGAGGGTCTACCTACGAGCAGTACTTC. It yields the protein CAGGGSTYEQYF.